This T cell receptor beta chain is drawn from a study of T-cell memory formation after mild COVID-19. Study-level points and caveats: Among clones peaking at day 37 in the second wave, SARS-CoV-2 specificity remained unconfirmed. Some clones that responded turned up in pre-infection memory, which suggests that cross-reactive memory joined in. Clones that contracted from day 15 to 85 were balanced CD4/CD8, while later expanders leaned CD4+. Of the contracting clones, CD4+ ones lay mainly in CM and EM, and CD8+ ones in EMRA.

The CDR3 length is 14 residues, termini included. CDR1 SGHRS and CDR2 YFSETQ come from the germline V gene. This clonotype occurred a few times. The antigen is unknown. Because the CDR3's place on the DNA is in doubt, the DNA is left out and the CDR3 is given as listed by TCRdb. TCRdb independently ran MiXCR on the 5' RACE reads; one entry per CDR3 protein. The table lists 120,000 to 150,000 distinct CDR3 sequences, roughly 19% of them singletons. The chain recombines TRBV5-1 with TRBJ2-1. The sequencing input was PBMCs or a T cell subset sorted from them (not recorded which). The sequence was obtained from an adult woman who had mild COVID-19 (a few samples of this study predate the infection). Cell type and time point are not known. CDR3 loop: CASSTSVTANEQFF.